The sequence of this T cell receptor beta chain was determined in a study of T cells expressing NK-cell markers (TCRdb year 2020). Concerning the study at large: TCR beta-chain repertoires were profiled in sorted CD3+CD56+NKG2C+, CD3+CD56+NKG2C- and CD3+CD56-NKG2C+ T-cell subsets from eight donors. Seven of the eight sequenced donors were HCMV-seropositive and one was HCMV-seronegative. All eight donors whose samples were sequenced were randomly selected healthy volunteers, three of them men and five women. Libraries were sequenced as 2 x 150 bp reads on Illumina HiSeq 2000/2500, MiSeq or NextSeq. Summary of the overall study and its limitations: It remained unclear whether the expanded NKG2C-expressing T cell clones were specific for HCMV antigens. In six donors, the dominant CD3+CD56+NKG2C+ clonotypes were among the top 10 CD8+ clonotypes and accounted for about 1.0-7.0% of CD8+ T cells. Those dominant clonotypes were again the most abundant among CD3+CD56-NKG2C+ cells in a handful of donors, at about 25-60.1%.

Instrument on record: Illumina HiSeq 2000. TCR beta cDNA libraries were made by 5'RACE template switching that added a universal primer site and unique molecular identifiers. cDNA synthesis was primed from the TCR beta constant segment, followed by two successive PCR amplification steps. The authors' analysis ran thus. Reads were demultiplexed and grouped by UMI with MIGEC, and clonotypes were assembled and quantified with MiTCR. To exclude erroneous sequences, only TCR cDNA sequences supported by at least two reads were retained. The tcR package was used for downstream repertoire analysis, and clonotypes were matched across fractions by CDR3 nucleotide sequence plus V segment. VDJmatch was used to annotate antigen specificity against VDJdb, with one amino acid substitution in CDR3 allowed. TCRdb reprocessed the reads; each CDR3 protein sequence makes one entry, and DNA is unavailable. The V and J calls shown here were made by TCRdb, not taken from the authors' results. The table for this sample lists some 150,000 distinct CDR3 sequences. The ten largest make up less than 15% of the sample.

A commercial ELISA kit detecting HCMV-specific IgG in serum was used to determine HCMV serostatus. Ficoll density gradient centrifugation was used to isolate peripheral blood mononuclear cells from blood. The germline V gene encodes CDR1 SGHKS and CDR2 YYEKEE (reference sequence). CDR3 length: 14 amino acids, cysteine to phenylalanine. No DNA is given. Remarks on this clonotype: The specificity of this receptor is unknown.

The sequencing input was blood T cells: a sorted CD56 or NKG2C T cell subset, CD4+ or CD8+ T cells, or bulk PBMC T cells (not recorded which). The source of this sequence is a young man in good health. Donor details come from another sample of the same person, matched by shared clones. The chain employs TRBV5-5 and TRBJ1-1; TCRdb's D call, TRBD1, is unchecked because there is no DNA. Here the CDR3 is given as CASSLEGQVTEAFF.